The 19 T cell receptor beta chains reported below all come from one sample, sequenced in a study of blood T cell repertoires in COVID-19. Sequencing used immunoSEQ multiplex PCR; TCRdb keeps in-frame clones, though not all of them. This sample yields about 78,000 clones, of which 86% are seen a single time; about 2.1% belongs to the top ten. Material: peripheral blood. Receptors originate from a woman in her sixties or seventies with acute or convalescent COVID-19.

This clone was detected once. The chain carries TRBV27 and TRBJ1-4, with a weak D call TRBD1 (5 bases). Germline CDR1 is MNHEY and CDR2 is SMNVEV (reference sequence). CDR3 length: 15 amino acids. V dropped 2 bases and J dropped 3 bases, with 10 bases sitting between them. The CDR3 sequence: CASSLGGIANEKLFF. The CDR3 DNA reads as TGTGCCAGCAGTTTAGGGGGGATTGCTAATGAAAAACTGTTTTTT.

This clone was found once. V gene TRBV28 combines with J gene TRBJ1-1, with 9 bases lining up with TRBD1. The CDR3 loop spans 16 amino acids. V lost 3 bases and J lost 5; bases outside the gene matches: 10. Germline CDR1 reads MDHEN; CDR2 reads SYDVKM. The CDR3 sequence is CASSLQPGTGRTEAFF. The CDR3 DNA reads as TGTGCCAGCAGTTTGCAGCCTGGGACAGGGAGGACTGAAGCTTTCTTT.

This clone is a singleton in its sample. The genes are TRBV14 and TRBJ2-1; 9 positions match TRBD2. J was trimmed by 5 bases and V by 3 bases; bases with no gene match: 2. CDR3 length: 14 amino acids. The germline CDR1 and CDR2 sequences are SGHDN and FVKESK. This CDR3 is CASSQRTSDNEQFF. CDR3 DNA sequence: TGTGCCAGCAGCCAGAGGACTAGCGACAATGAGCAGTTCTTC.

The chain combines TRBV5-1 with TRBJ1-4; the D gene is possibly TRBD1 (5 bases). Trimming took 2 bases from V and 6 from J, leaving 11 bases between them. Germline values: CDR1 SGHRS, CDR2 YFSETQ. The CDR3 totals 14 residues. This CDR3 is CASSFGRVDEKLFF. DNA of the CDR3: TGCGCCAGCAGCTTTGGCAGGGTGGATGAAAAACTGTTTTTT. Filled out from reference TRBV5-1 and TRBJ1-4, the complete variable domain reads KAGVTQTPRYLIKTRGQQVTLSCSPISGHRSVSWYQQTPGQGLQFLFEYFSETQRNKGNFPGRFSGRQFSNSRSEMNVSTLELGDSALYLCASSFGRVDEKLFFGSGTQLSVL.

The chain has TRBV13 and TRBJ2-1; 8 bases map to TRBD2. The CDR3 runs to 16 residues. Germline V gene data show CDR1 as PRHDT and CDR2 as FYEKMQ (reference sequence). The V gene end was trimmed by 6 bases and the J gene end by 7 bases; junction bases not matched to a gene: 14. The CDR3 spells CASRLTVGGAENEQFF. DNA for the CDR3: TGTGCCAGCAGACTAACCGTCGGGGGGGCTGAGAATGAGCAGTTCTTC.

The chain combines TRBV30 with TRBJ2-5; the D gene is possibly TRBD2 (6 bases). Germline lookup yields CDR1 GTSNPN and CDR2 SVGIG (reference sequence). The ends were cut back, 5 bases at V and 5 bases at J, with 15 bases in the middle. This CDR3 has 13 amino acids. This CDR3 reads CAWGRRQRETQYF. CDR3 sequence (DNA): TGTGCCTGGGGGAGGCGGCAGAGGGAGACCCAGTACTTC. Looking up the rest from reference TRBV30 and TRBJ2-5 gives the full variable domain: SQTIHQWPATLVQPVGSPLSLECTVEGTSNPNLYWYRQAAGRGLQLLFYSVGIGQISSEVPQNLSASRPQDRQFILSSKKLLLSDSGFYLCAWGRRQRETQYFGPGTRLLVL.

This sequence joins TRBV30 and TRBJ2-5, with D possibly being TRBD1 (5 bases). V lost 0 bases to trimming and J lost 7 bases, with 12 bases between them. CDR3 size: 13 residues. Germline CDR1 reads GTSNPN; CDR2 reads SVGIG (reference sequence). The CDR3 nucleotides are TGTGCCTGGAGTGTAAACAGGCAGAGGACCCAGTACTTC. Translated: CAWSVNRQRTQYF.

This sequence joins TRBV11-1 and TRBJ1-4; no firm D call. Trimming took 2 bases from V and 8 from J, leaving 18 bases between them. This CDR3 region has 16 residues. Germline V gene sequence: CDR1 SGHAT, CDR2 FQDESV (reference sequence). The DNA of the CDR3 is TGTGCCAGCAGCTTAACGGCCTACGGAGGCGGGGAAAAACTGTTTTTT. This gives the protein CASSLTAYGGGEKLFF.

V gene TRBV7-2 combines with J gene TRBJ2-5, with 9 bases lining up with TRBD2. Germline CDR1 is SGHTA and CDR2 is FQGNSA. This CDR3 spans 16 amino acids. The trim removed 5 bases at V and 9 bases at J, leaving 16 bases unmatched. The CDR3 reads CASSMTRGGGGRPQYF. CDR3 sequence (DNA): TGTGCCAGCAGCATGACTCGCGGGGGGGGAGGGAGACCCCAGTACTTC.

This chain joins TRBV18 and TRBJ2-2; D not certain. This CDR3 is 15 amino acids long. V lost 0 bases, J lost 1 base, and 6 bases lay in between. Germline-derived CDR1 and CDR2 are KGHSH and LQKENI. CDR3 bases: TGTGCCAGCTCACCACCGGGCTTGAACACCGGGGAGCTGTTTTTT. Its protein is CASSPPGLNTGELFF. The full variable domain, rest sourced from reference TRBV18 and TRBJ2-2, is NAGVMQNPRHLVRRRGQEARLRCSPMKGHSHVYWYRQLPEEGLKFMVYLQKENIIDESGMPKERFSAEFPKEGPSILRIQQVVRGDSAAYFCASSPPGLNTGELFFGEGSRLTVL.

This clone occurred once. The V and J genes are TRBV11-3 and TRBJ2-1; TRBD1 matches 8 bases. Germline V gene lookup returns CDR1 SGHNT and CDR2 YENEEA. This CDR3 contains 16 residues. After removal of 1 base from V and 4 bases from J, the junction contained 6 bases not matched to a gene. As DNA, the CDR3 is TGTGCCAGCAGCTTAGGAGGGCAGGGGGCTTACAATGAGCAGTTCTTC. This codes for CASSLGGQGAYNEQFF.

This clone has a handful of counts. The chain employs TRBV6-2 or TRBV6-3 and TRBJ1-2; possible D gene TRBD1, 5 bases. This CDR3 has 13 amino acids. Trimming stripped 0 bases from V and 6 bases from J, with 8 bases between. Germline CDR1 reads MNHEY; CDR2 reads SVGEGT. The CDR3 protein is CASSYSGGDGYTF. CDR3 nucleotide sequence: TGTGCCAGCAGTTACTCGGGGGGTGATGGCTACACCTTC.

This clone was observed a single time. The rearrangement joins TRBV7-3 to TRBJ2-7; tentative D call: TRBD1 (5 bases). The CDR3 runs 12 residues. Germline V gene sequence: CDR1 SGHTA, CDR2 FQGTGA. V was shortened by 8 bases and J by 2 bases, with 10 bases between the two germline ends. CDR3 in DNA: TGTGCCAGCCGAAGCAGGGCCTACGAGCAGTACTTC. It yields the protein CASRSRAYEQYF. The whole variable domain, remainder taken from reference TRBV7-3 and TRBJ2-7, is GAGVSQTPSNKVTEKGKYVELRCDPISGHTALYWYRQSLGQGPEFLIYFQGTGAADDSGLPNDRFFAVRPEGSVSTLKIQRTERGDSAVYLCASRSRAYEQYFGPGTRLTVT.

The chain couples TRBV5-4 to TRBJ1-4, with D maybe TRBD1 (6 bases). This CDR3 contains 17 residues. V lost 2 bases to trimming and J lost 0 bases, with 14 bases between them. CDR1 and CDR2 (germline): SGHNT, YYREEE (reference sequence). This CDR3 is CASSFGGGASTNEKLFF. CDR3 nucleotides: TGTGCCAGCAGCTTTGGAGGGGGGGCTTCAACTAATGAAAAACTGTTTTTT.

A few counts support this clone. This rearrangement joins TRBV12-3 or TRBV12-4 to TRBJ2-2; a weak D match, TRBD1 (6 bases). V was trimmed by 4 bases and J by 8 bases, leaving 8 bases between them. This CDR3 comprises 12 residues. Here the CDR3 reads CASSSGTGELFF. CDR3 sequence (DNA): TGTGCCAGCAGTTCAGGGACAGGGGAGCTGTTTTTT.

V is TRBV5-6 and J is TRBJ2-5; TRBD2 is a possible D gene (5 bases). Trimming took off 1 base at V and 4 bases at J, with 8 bases between the two ends. This CDR3 contains 13 residues. The germline V gene has CDR1 SGHDT and CDR2 YYEEEE. CDR3 in DNA: TGTGCCAGCAGCTTGTCGGGAATAGAGACCCAGTACTTC. This codes for CASSLSGIETQYF.

The rearrangement uses TRBV9 and TRBJ2-1; the match to TRBD2 covers 10 bases. The CDR3 covers 15 residues. Losses at the gene ends were 3 bases for V and 3 bases for J; bases not matched to a gene: 3. CDR1 is SGDLS and CDR2 is YYNGEE in the germline V gene. The CDR3 nucleotides are TGTGCCAGCAGCGCGGGACTAGCGATCTACAATGAGCAGTTCTTC. Translation: CASSAGLAIYNEQFF.

This clone was detected once. The rearrangement joins TRBV19 to TRBJ2-1; 7 bases agree with TRBD1. This CDR3 is built from 16 residues. V shed 0 bases, J shed 0 bases, and the junction held 2 bases outside the gene matches. Germline CDR1 and CDR2: LNHDA and SQIVND (reference sequence). In DNA form, the CDR3 reads TGTGCCAGTAGTATAGATCCAGGGGGCTCCTACAATGAGCAGTTCTTC. Residues: CASSIDPGGSYNEQFF.

This chain connects TRBV5-6 to TRBJ1-2; 7 bases map to TRBD1. CDR1 SGHDT and CDR2 YYEEEE come from the germline V gene. V lost 3 bases, J lost 2 bases, and 1 base stayed unmatched. The CDR3 length is 13 residues. This CDR3 is CASSSTGNYGYTF. The DNA for the CDR3 is TGTGCCAGCAGCTCGACAGGGAACTATGGCTACACCTTC.